The 29 T cell receptor beta chains presented below share a single source sample, sequenced in a study of T cells in Graves' hyperthyroidism and ophthalmopathy. RNA transcripts were the template for amplifying TCR beta CDR3 regions. The HTBI primer set drove a first-round RT-PCR of the TCR CDR3. TCRdb re-analysed the multiplex PCR reads in MiXCR, keeping a single row per CDR3 protein. The sample holds almost 250,000 distinct CDR3 sequences, around 25% seen once. Sequencing was carried out using blood. All receptors derive from a middle-aged woman with Graves' ophthalmopathy.

The V and J genes are TRBV4-2 and TRBJ2-2; the match to TRBD2 covers 8 bases. Germline lookup yields CDR1 LGHNA and CDR2 YNFKEQ. V shed 4 bases and J 3 bases; nucleotides not matched to a gene: 4. This CDR3 is built from 15 residues. CDR3 protein: CASSPSGQDTGELFF. CDR3 bases: TGTGCCAGCAGCCCTAGCGGGCAGGACACCGGGGAGCTGTTTTTT.

The gene calls are TRBV11-2 and TRBJ1-1, with 9 bases fitting TRBD1. The CDR3 consists of 18 residues. Germline V lookup: CDR1 SGHAT, CDR2 FQNNGV. The V and J ends lost 6 bases and 5 bases, in that order; junction bases with no gene match: 19. In DNA, the CDR3 is TGTGCCAGCAGTTCCTCCGGGGACAGGGTGGTAGCTGGGACTGAAGCTTTCTTT. This translates into CASSSSGDRVVAGTEAFF. The whole variable domain, filled in from reference TRBV11-2 and TRBJ1-1, reads EAGVAQSPRYKIIEKRQSVAFWCNPISGHATLYWYQQILGQGPKLLIQFQNNGVVDDSQLPKDRFSAERLKGVDSTLKIQPAKLEDSAVYLCASSSSGDRVVAGTEAFFGQGTRLTVV.

This clonotype has at least ten counts. This rearrangement joins TRBV12-3 or TRBV12-4 to TRBJ2-7; 9 positions agree with TRBD1. This CDR3 region has 15 residues. With V trimmed by 6 bases and J by 6 bases, 12 bases remained unmatched. The CDR3 protein is CASRPPGQGFREQYF. DNA for the CDR3: TGTGCCAGCAGACCCCCGGGACAGGGATTTCGCGAGCAGTACTTC.

This clonotype was detected many times. The V and J genes are TRBV20-1 and TRBJ1-1; 8 bases agree with TRBD1. Germline CDR1 DFQATT, CDR2 SNEGSKA (reference sequence). This CDR3 contains 15 residues. V shed 0 bases, J shed 0 bases, and the junction held 3 bases outside the gene matches. The chain's CDR3 is CSARDTGGLNTEAFF. The CDR3 nucleotides are TGCAGTGCTAGAGATACAGGGGGATTGAACACTGAAGCTTTCTTT.

The chain recombines TRBV11-2 with TRBJ1-5; 11 nucleotides align to TRBD1. This CDR3 spans 17 amino acids. The germline V gene encodes CDR1 SGHAT and CDR2 FQNNGV. V gave up 5 bases and J gave up 5 bases; unmatched junction bases: 11. Here the CDR3 reads CASSIRTGGVADQPQHF. CDR3 nucleotides: TGTGCCAGCAGCATCCGGACAGGGGGCGTAGCTGATCAGCCCCAGCATTTT.

There are a few counts of this clonotype. The CDR3 is CASSLDTVHGEKLFF. The DNA of the CDR3 is TGTGCCAGCAGTTTAGATACAGTTCATGGGGAAAAACTGTTTTTT. The gene calls are TRBV12-3 or TRBV12-4 and TRBJ1-4; D unclear. Deletions cut 1 base from V and 8 bases from J, with 14 bases between. This CDR3 contains 15 residues.

This clonotype showed up many times. The chain combines TRBV19 with TRBJ2-5; D is unresolved. Germline V gives CDR1 LNHDA, CDR2 SQIVND (reference sequence). The CDR3 runs to 13 residues. Trimming left V 3 bases short and J 5 bases short, with 10 bases between. CDR3 amino acids: CASSINVGETQYF. CDR3 DNA: TGTGCCAGTAGTATTAACGTTGGGGAGACCCAGTACTTC.

This clonotype has a count of ten or more. The rearrangement uses TRBV28 and TRBJ2-5; D is perhaps TRBD1 or TRBD2 (5 bases each). The CDR3 totals 15 residues. CDR1 and CDR2 from the germline V gene are MDHEN and SYDVKM. The V end was cut by 0 bases, the J end by 5 bases, with 13 bases between. DNA for the CDR3: TGTGCCAGCAGTTTATGGGTTGTCGAGGGGGAGACCCAGTACTTC. Protein product: CASSLWVVEGETQYF.

This clonotype was seen once. The chain combines TRBV7-2 with TRBJ2-5; D is unclear. Trimming took off 3 bases at V and 7 bases at J, with 18 bases between the two ends. Germline loops: CDR1 SGHTA, CDR2 FQGNSA. The CDR3 length is 15 residues. The CDR3 DNA reads TGTGCCAGCAGCTTCTCAGACGGCCGTTTGTCGACCCAGTACTTC. This translates into CASSFSDGRLSTQYF.

There are many counts of this clonotype. The chain employs TRBV6-5 and TRBJ1-5; D possibly corresponds to TRBD1 (5 bases). CDR3 length: 14 residues. Trimming pared 5 bases from V and 2 bases from J, leaving 10 bases between. Germline CDR1 is MNHEY and CDR2 is SVGAGI. The CDR3 sequence is CASSKSGGNQPQHF. CDR3 bases: TGTGCCAGCAGTAAATCGGGGGGCAATCAGCCCCAGCATTTT.

This clonotype showed up many times. The chain couples TRBV4-2 to TRBJ2-3, with 9 bases identical to TRBD1. V was clipped by 2 bases and J by 0 bases; unmatched bases: 6. This CDR3 spans 17 amino acids. Germline V gives CDR1 LGHNA, CDR2 YNFKEQ. In DNA, the CDR3 is TGTGCCAGCAGCCAATATACACAGGGGGCTAGCACAGATACGCAGTATTTT. Protein product: CASSQYTQGASTDTQYF.

The chain uses TRBV3-1 and TRBJ2-7; D is possibly TRBD1 (5 bases). The CDR3 spans 16 residues. CDR1 is LGHDT, CDR2 YNNKEL, per germline (reference sequence). Trimming removed 4 bases at V and 3 bases at J, with 19 bases between. CDR3 sequence (DNA): TGTGCCAGCAGCCCCCCCGGTAAGACAGCGAGCTACGAGCAGTACTTC. Protein: CASSPPGKTASYEQYF.

This clonotype was counted at least ten times. The chain has TRBV18 and TRBJ1-3, with TRBD1 matching over 8 bases. CDR1 is KGHSH and CDR2 is LQKENI in the germline V gene. The CDR3 runs 16 residues. The V gene end was trimmed by 6 bases and the J gene end by 1 base; junction bases not matched to a gene: 8. CDR3 amino acids: CASSPNRGSSGNTIYF. DNA of the CDR3: TGTGCCAGCTCTCCGAACAGGGGGTCGTCTGGAAACACCATATATTTT.

This clonotype was observed a single time. A much larger clone sits a single nucleotide away, making a read error possible. The chain couples TRBV20-1 to TRBJ2-7; 7 nucleotides match TRBD2. Germline V gene lookup returns CDR1 DFQATT and CDR2 SNEGSKA (reference sequence). Unmatched junction bases numbered 9, after V lost 5 bases and J lost 5 bases. The CDR3 has 13 amino acids. The CDR3 region is CSAPPGLTDEQYF. CDR3 nucleotides: TGCAGTGCTCCACCGGGACTAACAGACGAGCAGTACTTC.

This clonotype was picked up a small number of times. V and J are TRBV20-1 and TRBJ2-2, with TRBD2 matching 8 bases. Germline lookup yields CDR1 DFQATT and CDR2 SNEGSKA (reference sequence). V lost 0 bases to trimming and J lost 5 bases; unmatched junction nucleotides: 5. This CDR3 has 15 amino acids. CDR3 bases: TGCAGTGCTAGAGATCGTAGCGGGAAAACCGGGGAGCTGTTTTTT. Protein sequence: CSARDRSGKTGELFF.

The chain links TRBV30 to TRBJ1-2; D is unclear. The CDR3 has 14 residues. V was trimmed by 0 bases and J by 1 base, leaving 9 bases between them. Germline loops: CDR1 GTSNPN, CDR2 SVGIG (reference sequence). In DNA, the CDR3 is TGTGCCTGGAGTGTACCAGCGGATAACTATGGCTACACCTTC. It encodes CAWSVPADNYGYTF.

This clonotype was seen a handful of times. The gene calls are TRBV24-1 and TRBJ1-2, with a tentative D call TRBD1 (6 bases). V dropped 3 bases and J dropped 8 bases, with 15 bases sitting between them. The CDR3 sequence is 14 residues long. CDR1 and CDR2 (germline): KGHDR, SFDVKD. CDR3 DNA: TGTGCCACCAGTGATAATGTCCGGGACACGGGCTACACCTTC. Amino acids: CATSDNVRDTGYTF.

The chain has TRBV12-3 or TRBV12-4 and TRBJ1-1; no definite D call. Trimming shortened V by 3 bases and J by 1 base, and 9 bases separated the two germline ends. The CDR3 has 14 amino acids. CDR3: CASSFQRPNTEAFF. CDR3 nucleotides: TGTGCCAGCAGTTTCCAAAGACCGAACACTGAAGCTTTCTTT.

There are many counts of this clonotype. The chain links TRBV7-8 to TRBJ1-1, with 9 bases identical to TRBD1. CDR1 is SGHVS, CDR2 FQNEAQ, per germline. J was trimmed by 4 bases and V by 4 bases; bases with no gene match: 7. This CDR3 is built from 15 residues. The CDR3 nucleotides are TGTGCCAGCAGCTCCGGGACAGGGAGGTTCACTGAAGCTTTCTTT. Translated, it gives CASSSGTGRFTEAFF.

This clonotype was found many times. The chain uses TRBV6-5 and TRBJ2-7; D is possibly TRBD2 (6 bases). Germline-derived CDR1 and CDR2 are MNHEY and SVGAGI. CDR3 size: 13 residues. V was clipped by 6 bases and J by 2 bases, with 11 bases between them. In DNA, the CDR3 is TGTGCCAGCAGGCTGGGGGGACCCTACGAGCAGTACTTC. Its protein is CASRLGGPYEQYF.

The table lists this clonotype with a few counts. The chain links TRBV28 to TRBJ2-5; 8 bases map to TRBD2. Germline V gives CDR1 MDHEN, CDR2 SYDVKM. V lost 7 bases, J lost 1 base, and 11 bases stayed unmatched. This CDR3 region has 16 residues. CDR3 amino acids: CASTIPGGRFQETQYF. The CDR3 DNA follows: TGTGCCAGCACCATACCAGGCGGGAGGTTCCAAGAGACCCAGTACTTC.

The table lists this clonotype with many counts. The genes are TRBV6-5 and TRBJ2-4; TRBD1 is a possible D gene (6 bases). CDR1 and CDR2 (germline): MNHEY, SVGAGI. Trimming removed 4 bases at V and 5 bases at J, with 15 bases between. CDR3 length: 15 amino acids. DNA of the CDR3: TGTGCCAGCAGTTTTAGGGGCAAGGGGGAAAACATTCAGTACTTC. It yields the protein CASSFRGKGENIQYF.

The chain joins TRBV6-1 to TRBJ2-7, with TRBD2 as a possible D gene (5 bases). Between the trimmed V and J ends, which lost 6 bases and 2 bases, there was a span of 11 bases. The CDR3 runs 13 residues. Germline loops: CDR1 MNHNS, CDR2 SASEGT. The CDR3 reads CASRARGPYEQYF. The DNA for the CDR3 is TGTGCCAGCAGAGCCCGGGGTCCCTACGAGCAGTACTTC.

The sample holds many counts of this clonotype. This could be a read error, since a much larger clone is one nucleotide away. The chain joins TRBV12-3 or TRBV12-4 to TRBJ2-5; 7 positions match TRBD1. This CDR3 is built from 14 residues. The CDR3 sequence is CASGLGQGVETQYF. In DNA form, the CDR3 reads TGTGCCAGCGGTTTAGGCCAGGGGGTAGAGACCCAGTACTTC.

This clonotype was observed many times. J is TRBJ2-7 and V is TRBV27, with TRBD2 matching over 8 bases. The CDR3 length is 14 residues. Per germline, CDR1 MNHEY and CDR2 SMNVEV (reference sequence). V dropped 4 bases and J dropped 1; count of bases not matched to a gene: 3. CDR3 bases: TGTGCCAGCAGTTCAGGGACTAGTTCCTACGAGCAGTACTTC. Its protein is CASSSGTSSYEQYF.

About this clonotype itself: A much larger clone is a single base away; this may be a read error. The CDR3 ends on some other residue instead of the conserved phenylalanine or tryptophan, so this is likely a read error. The chain combines TRBV4-1 with TRBJ2-7, with TRBD1 identical over 8 bases. CDR3 size: 13 residues. Losses at the gene ends were 3 bases for V and 5 bases for J; bases not matched to a gene: 3. CDR1 is MGHRA and CDR2 is YSYEKL in the germline V gene. CDR3 in DNA: TGCGCCAGCAGCCAGTACAGGGGGGACGAGCAGTACCTC. Encoded protein: CASSQYRGDEQYL.

This clonotype was counted ten times or more. The rearrangement joins TRBV5-5 to TRBJ1-1; perhaps TRBD1 as D (5 bases). The CDR3 contains 14 residues. The germline V gene encodes CDR1 SGHKS and CDR2 YYEKEE (reference sequence). Trimming removed 4 bases at V and 3 bases at J, with 13 bases between. CDR3 residues: CASSPPGIHTEAFF. DNA for the CDR3: TGTGCCAGCAGCCCGCCAGGGATACACACTGAAGCTTTCTTT.

This clonotype was observed at least ten times. The rearrangement links TRBV28 to TRBJ2-7, with 10 positions matching TRBD1. This CDR3 has 17 residues. Germline CDR1 MDHEN, CDR2 SYDVKM. V lost 6 bases to trimming and J lost 2 bases; unmatched junction nucleotides: 13. The CDR3 DNA follows: TGTGCCAGCAGCACTAGACCGGGACAGGGGAGTCCCTACGAGCAGTACTTC. Its translation: CASSTRPGQGSPYEQYF.

V is TRBV6-5 and J is TRBJ2-7, with TRBD1 matching over 7 bases. This CDR3 comprises 14 residues. Germline CDR1 MNHEY, CDR2 SVGAGI. The ends lost 10 bases at V and 2 bases at J; junction bases unmatched: 11. CDR3 DNA sequence: TGTGCCATCAATTCCGGGACAGACCCCTACGAGCAGTACTTC. It specifies CAINSGTDPYEQYF.